This TCR beta chain was sequenced in a study of cytomegalovirus exposure and HLA in healthy donors. General study points: Being productive about 87% or about 30% of the time was typical of most TCR beta V segments in an earlier analysis. Most TCR sequences were uncommon, yet certain public TCRs appeared in many donors.

Unmatched junction bases numbered 8, after V lost 3 bases and J lost 3 bases. Germline V gene sequence: CDR1 SGDLS, CDR2 YYNGEE. This CDR3 region has 15 residues. 13 Jbeta primers and 60 Vbeta primers were used for the PCR. The protocol was immunoSEQ multiplex PCR, while the TCRdb copy is restricted to in-frame clones and leaves out a portion. Of 90,000 to 120,000 clones listed, 65% to 90% are singletons. Remarks on this clone: As yet, its antigen is unknown.

The chain recombines TRBV9 with TRBJ2-7, with 8 bases aligning to TRBD2. This receptor was identified in a woman between 18 and 30 years old in good health and CMV-seronegative. Material for sequencing was PBMCs. CDR3 DNA sequence: TGTGCCAGCAGCGCCCAGGGACTAGGGAGCTACGAGCAGTACTTC. As protein: CASSAQGLGSYEQYF.